This paragraph covers one T cell receptor beta chain sequence. Its antigen is still unknown. Sorting with CD45RO/CCR7/CD25/CD127/CD95/CD27 yielded naive, central memory, regulatory and stem-like memory CD4+ cells. The entirety of the isolated RNA underwent reverse transcription, so expressed TCRB transcripts were sequenced. The table came from immunoSEQ multiplex PCR; TCRdb's copy has only in-frame clones and leaves some out. The sample contains 500,000 to 800,000 clones, 12% of which appear only once. The sample comes from a study of beta chain features in type 1 diabetes. Overall study results and limits: Patients and controls would be equally affected if PCR favored shorter templates. Researchers report that Type 1 diabetes patients had moderately but significantly shorter TCRB CDR3s across all four CD4+ subsets.

The CDR3 covers 15 residues. Deletions cut 6 bases from V and 0 bases from J, with 9 bases between. Per germline, CDR1 SGHAT and CDR2 FQNNGV. The sequence was collected from a man aged 25-40 years with type 1 diabetes. The sample taken for sequencing was naive CD4+ T cells from blood. The chain has TRBV11-2 and TRBJ1-6, with D unclear. CDR3 loop: CASSPRSSYNSPLHF. Written as DNA, the CDR3 is TGTGCCAGCAGTCCCCGGAGCTCCTATAATTCACCCCTCCACTTT.